One sample yielded the 26 T cell receptor beta chains listed below, sequenced in a study of T cells in Graves' hyperthyroidism and ophthalmopathy. RNA transcripts yielded amplified TCR beta CDR3 regions. An initial round of RT-PCR targeting the TCR CDR3 relied on the HTBI primer set. A single record per CDR3 protein comes from TCRdb applying MiXCR to the multiplex PCR reads. The table lists under 500,000 distinct CDR3 sequences, around an eighth of them singletons, with around 27% in the top ten. Source material: blood. Receptors originate from a man aged 50 to 59 with Graves' ophthalmopathy.

V and J are TRBV7-9 and TRBJ1-5; D is ambiguous. The CDR3 is 15 residues long. In germline, CDR1 is SEHNR, CDR2 FQNEAQ (reference sequence). V shed 6 bases and J shed 6 bases, with 18 bases lying between them. The CDR3 DNA sequence: TGTGCCAGCAGTACCGATGGTCCCGGGCGTCAGCCCCAGCATTTT. This codes for CASSTDGPGRQPQHF.

In its sample, this clonotype was seen a few times. The chain carries TRBV4-1 and TRBJ2-2; 7 positions agree with TRBD2. Germline V gene sequence: CDR1 MGHRA, CDR2 YSYEKL. The CDR3 is made up of 20 amino acids. V lost 4 bases to trimming and J lost 5 bases; unmatched junction nucleotides: 22. CDR3 DNA: TGCGCCAGCAGCCCCGCGCTTAGTGGGGGAGGGCCCAGGATAACCGGGGAGCTGTTTTTT. This encodes CASSPALSGGGPRITGELFF.

There are a few counts of this clonotype. V and J are TRBV15 and TRBJ2-7, with D possibly matching TRBD2 (5 bases). Trimming took off 3 bases at V and 7 bases at J, with 22 bases between the two ends. Per the germline V gene, CDR1 is LNHNV and CDR2 is YYDKDF (reference sequence). The CDR3 covers 16 residues. The CDR3: CATSSGERTRQEEQYF. DNA for the CDR3: TGTGCCACCAGCAGCGGGGAGCGGACCCGCCAGGAGGAGCAGTACTTC.

This clonotype was observed many times. The V gene is TRBV12-3 or TRBV12-4, the J gene TRBJ2-7; D gene ambiguous. This CDR3 is built from 14 residues. V was cut by 1 base and J by 5 bases, with 12 bases left in between. CDR3 in amino acids: CASSLGFGEDEQYF. Written as DNA, the CDR3 is TGTGCCAGCAGTTTAGGGTTTGGCGAAGACGAGCAGTACTTC.

This clonotype was counted a few times. The rearrangement joins TRBV19 to TRBJ1-2; D might be TRBD1 (6 bases). Deletions cut 4 bases from V and 4 bases from J, with 16 bases between. CDR1 and CDR2 (germline): LNHDA, SQIVND (reference sequence). This CDR3 is 15 amino acids long. CDR3 residues: CASSSQGNRAYGYTF. CDR3 DNA sequence: TGTGCCAGTAGTAGCCAAGGGAACAGGGCCTATGGCTACACCTTC.

This clonotype was seen repeatedly, ten times or more. The rearrangement joins TRBV7-8 to TRBJ2-7, with 9 bases aligning to TRBD2. CDR1 and CDR2 from the germline V gene are SGHVS and FQNEAQ. V lost 4 bases and J lost 2; bases outside the gene matches: 9. The CDR3 has 16 amino acids. DNA of the CDR3: TGTGCCAGCAGCTCAGGTATTGGGACTAGCACCTACGAGCAGTACTTC. Protein: CASSSGIGTSTYEQYF.

This clonotype was counted only a few times. The V and J genes are TRBV4-1 and TRBJ2-2, with D possibly TRBD2 on 6 matching bases. Trimming cost V 1 base and J 5 bases, with 17 bases left between them. The CDR3 is 17 residues long. The germline gives CDR1 MGHRA, CDR2 YSYEKL. CDR3 in DNA: TGCGCCAGCAGCCAAGCAGCGGGCAGGATAGGAACCGGGGAGCTGTTTTTT. Translation gives CASSQAAGRIGTGELFF.

The chain carries TRBV7-2 and TRBJ2-1, with 13 bases identical to TRBD2. Trimming at V came to 3 bases and at J to 6 bases, leaving 17 bases not matched to a gene. This CDR3 is 20 amino acids long. Germline V CDR1 and CDR2: SGHTA, FQGNSA. CDR3 loop: CASSLAPGLAGTRIGNEQFF. CDR3 nucleotides: TGTGCCAGCAGCTTGGCCCCGGGACTAGCGGGGACCCGAATCGGCAATGAGCAGTTCTTC.

This clonotype has ten or more counts. V usage is TRBV4-1 and J usage is TRBJ2-5, with a weak D call TRBD2 (6 bases). The V gene's germline CDR1 is MGHRA and CDR2 YSYEKL. CDR3 length: 15 amino acids. V dropped 2 bases and J dropped 5 bases, with 15 bases sitting between them. Here the CDR3 DNA reads TGCGCCAGCAGCCAACGACTAGAGAGGACCGAGACCCAGTACTTC. This gives the protein CASSQRLERTETQYF.

In regard to this clonotype: This may be a read error, as it is one base from a much larger clone. DNA of the CDR3: TGTGCCAGCACCCTGGGACTAGCGGGGTTCCAAGAGACCCAGTACTTC. Translating gives CASTLGLAGFQETQYF. The chain is built from TRBV2 and TRBJ2-5; 13 bases are shared with TRBD2. V lost 7 bases to trimming and J lost 1 base; unmatched junction nucleotides: 6. CDR1 SNHLY and CDR2 FYNNEI come from the germline V gene. This CDR3 is 16 amino acids long.

The V and J genes are TRBV2 and TRBJ2-5; unclear D gene. V was clipped by 7 bases and J by 12 bases, with 21 bases between them. Germline V gene lookup returns CDR1 SNHLY and CDR2 FYNNEI. This CDR3 contains 13 residues. CDR3 amino acids: CASNYKGKRLEYF. The CDR3, as DNA: TGTGCCAGCAATTACAAGGGCAAGAGACTGGAGTACTTC.

This chain connects TRBV28 to TRBJ2-3; 14 bases fit TRBD2. The length of the CDR3 is 17 residues. The V and J ends lost 4 bases and 1 base, in that order; junction bases with no gene match: 4. The germline gives CDR1 MDHEN, CDR2 SYDVKM. The CDR3 nucleotides are TGTGCCAGCAGTTGGGGACTAGCGGGAGAGGGCACAGATACGCAGTATTTT. It encodes CASSWGLAGEGTDTQYF.

The sample holds many counts of this clonotype. The chain employs TRBV2 and TRBJ2-7; maybe TRBD1 (5 bases). This CDR3 spans 15 amino acids. Germline loops: CDR1 SNHLY, CDR2 FYNNEI. V lost 0 bases and J 0 bases, leaving 9 bases between the germline ends. The CDR3 sequence is CASSEAQESSYEQYF. The CDR3 coding sequence is TGTGCCAGCAGTGAAGCACAGGAGAGCTCCTACGAGCAGTACTTC. Together with reference TRBV2 and TRBJ2-7, the CDR3 gives the full variable domain: EPEVTQTPSHQVTQMGQEVILRCVPISNHLYFYWYRQILGQKVEFLVSFYNNEISEKSEIFDDQFSVERPDGSNFTLKIRSTKLEDSAMYFCASSEAQESSYEQYFGPGTRLTVT.

This clonotype has ten or more counts. This sequence joins TRBV2 and TRBJ2-5, with D unclear. Germline CDR1 reads SNHLY; CDR2 reads FYNNEI. V was clipped by 4 bases and J by 4 bases, with 7 bases between them. This CDR3 comprises 12 residues. CDR3 in DNA: TGTGCCAGCAGTGGGGGTGCAGAGACCCAGTACTTC. Its translation: CASSGGAETQYF.

The V gene is TRBV6-1, the J gene TRBJ2-3, with unresolved D. CDR3 length: 14 residues. Germline values: CDR1 MNHNS, CDR2 SASEGT. V shed 11 bases and J shed 2 bases, with 17 bases lying between them. CDR3 sequence (DNA): TGTGCCGTTCGGGCTATATCGGACACAGATACGCAGTATTTT. The encoded protein is CAVRAISDTDTQYF.

This clonotype was counted ten times or more. The rearrangement links TRBV9 to TRBJ2-1; 15 bases are shared with TRBD2. This CDR3 is built from 22 residues. Germline V gene lookup returns CDR1 SGDLS and CDR2 YYNGEE. V lost 4 bases to trimming and J lost 2 bases; unmatched junction nucleotides: 19. The CDR3 DNA reads TGTGCCAGCAGCCGGACTCGGATGATGGGGACTAGCGGGAGGCCTACCTACAATGAGCAGTTCTTC. The encoded protein is CASSRTRMMGTSGRPTYNEQFF.

This sequence joins TRBV2 and TRBJ2-3, with TRBD2 matching over 7 bases. Germline V gives CDR1 SNHLY, CDR2 FYNNEI. The V and J ends lost 7 bases and 3 bases, in that order; junction bases with no gene match: 7. This CDR3 region has 14 residues. The CDR3 nucleotides read TGTGCCAGCAACCAGCGGGAAGCGACAGATACGCAGTATTTT. Protein sequence: CASNQREATDTQYF.

This clonotype was recorded a few times. V usage is TRBV5-4 and J usage is TRBJ2-7; D remains ambiguous. Germline V CDR1 and CDR2: SGHNT, YYREEE (reference sequence). This CDR3 has 14 residues. V lost 0 bases, J lost 3 bases, and 10 bases lay in between. The CDR3 loop reads CASSLELSNYEQYF. In nucleotides, the CDR3 is TGTGCCAGCAGCTTGGAACTTTCCAACTACGAGCAGTACTTC.

This clonotype has a handful of counts. This rearrangement joins TRBV19 to TRBJ1-2; 7 bases agree with TRBD1. The junction had 5 bases not matched to a gene; V was cut back by 5 bases and J by 2 bases. The CDR3 covers 14 residues. The V gene's germline CDR1 is LNHDA and CDR2 SQIVND (reference sequence). CDR3 residues: CASSWETGNYGYTF. CDR3 sequence (DNA): TGTGCCAGTAGTTGGGAGACAGGGAACTATGGCTACACCTTC.

Worth noting for this clonotype: Possible read error: a much larger clone is one base away. The chain carries TRBV3-1 and TRBJ2-5; D gene uncertain. The V and J ends lost 2 bases and 5 bases respectively, with 15 bases between them. The CDR3 consists of 15 residues. Germline CDR1 reads LGHDT; CDR2 reads YNNKEL (reference sequence). The CDR3 sequence: CASSQSSERIETQYF. DNA of the CDR3: TGTGCCAGCAGCCAATCCAGCGAGAGGATCGAGACCCAGTACTTC.

This clonotype was detected ten times or more. CDR3 DNA: TGTGCCTGGGGGAATCCGGGACTAGCGGGAACTTGGCATACGCAGTATTTT. This gives the protein CAWGNPGLAGTWHTQYF. The chain employs TRBV30 and TRBJ2-3; 13 nucleotides align to TRBD2. The ends lost 5 bases at V and 7 bases at J; junction bases unmatched: 15. The CDR3 is 17 residues long. Germline V CDR1 and CDR2: GTSNPN, SVGIG (reference sequence).

In its sample, this clonotype was seen many times. This chain links TRBV2 with TRBJ2-7; 15 nucleotides line up with TRBD2. CDR1 SNHLY and CDR2 FYNNEI come from the germline V gene. V dropped 6 bases and J dropped 0; count of bases not matched to a gene: 9. The CDR3 sequence is 18 residues long. The CDR3 region has the DNA TGTGCCAGCAGCCGGACTAGCGGGAGGGCCAGGAGCTCCTACGAGCAGTACTTC. Residues: CASSRTSGRARSSYEQYF.

At least ten counts were recorded for this clonotype. The chain recombines TRBV4-2 with TRBJ2-7; possible D gene TRBD2, 6 bases. Trimming took 0 bases from V and 2 from J, leaving 11 bases between them. The germline V gene encodes CDR1 LGHNA and CDR2 YNFKEQ. The CDR3 is 15 residues long. In nucleotides, the CDR3 is TGTGCCAGCAGCCAAGACCCTCGGAGGGCCTACGAGCAGTACTTC. Translation: CASSQDPRRAYEQYF.

In this sample, this clonotype turned up a few times. The genes are TRBV20-1 and TRBJ2-2; 7 positions agree with TRBD2. The CDR3 consists of 13 residues. V gave up 4 bases and J gave up 1 base; unmatched junction bases: 0. CDR1 and CDR2 from the germline V gene are DFQATT and SNEGSKA (reference sequence). This CDR3 reads CSAIAGNTGELFF. CDR3 coding DNA: TGCAGTGCTATAGCGGGGAACACCGGGGAGCTGTTTTTT.

This clonotype was observed a few times. This chain connects TRBV19 to TRBJ1-2; no clear D. V lost 5 bases and J lost 4, with 11 bases in between. This CDR3 has 13 amino acids. Germline values: CDR1 LNHDA, CDR2 SQIVND (reference sequence). CDR3 bases: TGTGCCAGTAGTGTTGACACGTCCTATGGCTACACCTTC. It encodes CASSVDTSYGYTF.

The rearrangement uses TRBV30 and TRBJ2-7; D possibly uses TRBD1 or TRBD2 (6 bases each). Trimming stripped 3 bases from V and 6 bases from J, with 15 bases between. The germline V gene has CDR1 GTSNPN and CDR2 SVGIG (reference sequence). The CDR3 runs 13 residues. CDR3 DNA: TGTGCCTGGAGGAACCCGGGGGCGGGCGAGCAGTACTTC. Encoded protein: CAWRNPGAGEQYF.